The entry that follows covers one T cell receptor beta chain sequence. The antigen remains unidentified. The data are from a study of T cell repertoires and HLA-DP antigens. Deletions cut 1 base from V and 2 bases from J, with 11 bases between. The germline V gene encodes CDR1 MGHDK and CDR2 SYGVNS. The CDR3 is made up of 16 amino acids. Primers targeted 54 TRBV and 13 TRBJ segments. Assay used: immunoSEQ multiplex PCR; TCRdb lists only in-frame clones, some missing. The sample consists of 55,000 to 80,000 clones, roughly 75% of them appearing once. This TCR was recovered from a man in his 60s in good health and CMV-seronegative. Material: CD4+ T cells from PBMCs. The chain employs TRBV25-1 and TRBJ1-4; tentatively, D is TRBD1 (5 bases). The CDR3 nucleotides are TGTGCCAGCAGTGAATCATGGGGGATCACTAATGAAAAACTGTTTTTT. Residues: CASSESWGITNEKLFF.